The source of this T cell receptor (beta chain) is a study of blood T cell repertoires in COVID-19. The CDR3 length is 14 residues. Germline CDR1 reads SGHRS; CDR2 reads YFSETQ. The trim removed 4 bases at V and 4 bases at J, leaving 4 bases unmatched. Sequencing was performed with immunoSEQ multiplex PCR; in TCRdb, only in-frame clones are kept and a portion is missing. The sample yields 120,000 to 150,000 clones, approximately 85% seen once. Sequencing was performed on peripheral blood. This TCR came from a woman aged 60 to 75 with COVID-19, enrolled during active disease. The rearrangement joins TRBV5-1 to TRBJ1-5; 8 positions match TRBD1. CDR3 DNA sequence: TGCGCCAGCAGCCCCGGACAGGGTAATCAGCCCCAGCATTTT. Translated: CASSPGQGNQPQHF.